Listed below are T cell receptor beta chains from one sample, sequenced in a study of cytomegalovirus exposure and HLA in healthy donors. Generated by immunoSEQ multiplex PCR, the TCRdb table keeps only in-frame clones and is missing some. The data show roughly 150,000 clones, 82% seen once. Sequenced material: PBMCs. All receptors come from a male donor in good health and CMV-seronegative. CDR3s include the opening cysteine and the closing phenylalanine or tryptophan. Each record gives: J gene, D gene, clone size, V gene, CDR3 protein, CDR3 DNA. A D gene is named only where the DNA matches it firmly. Clone size is not always given. Where it is, it says once, few, many or a class for expanded clones.

J: TRBJ2-3
D: -
size: -
V: TRBV9
CDR3: CASSVEVGTGVTQYF
DNA: TGTGCCAGCAGCGTAGAGGTGGGGACGGGGGTTACGCAGTATTTT

J: TRBJ1-1
D: TRBD1
size: -
V: TRBV13
CDR3: CASSYRDRGPGEAFF
DNA: TGTGCCAGCAGCTATCGGGACAGGGGGCCGGGGGAAGCTTTCTTT

J: TRBJ2-7
D: TRBD1
size: once
V: TRBV6-5
CDR3: CASNYQDRGGYEQYF
DNA: TGTGCCAGCAATTATCAGGACAGGGGGGGCTACGAGCAGTACTTC

J: TRBJ2-7
D: TRBD1
size: -
V: TRBV5-6
CDR3: CASTGTGGIYEQYF
DNA: TGTGCCAGCACCGGGACAGGGGGTATCTACGAGCAGTACTTC

J: TRBJ1-2
D: TRBD1
size: once
V: TRBV4-2
CDR3: CASSQGTGAGGYTF
DNA: TGTGCCAGCAGCCAAGGCACAGGGGCCGGGGGCTACACCTTC

J: TRBJ2-1
D: -
size: -
V: TRBV11-2
CDR3: CASSSTSGEQFF
DNA: TGTGCCAGCAGCTCGACTAGTGGAGAGCAGTTCTTC

J: TRBJ1-2
D: TRBD1
size: -
V: TRBV27
CDR3: CASSGGQGLDGYTF
DNA: TGTGCCAGCAGTGGGGGACAGGGACTAGATGGCTACACCTTC

J: TRBJ1-2
D: -
size: few
V: TRBV6-5
CDR3: CASSYSTGRGNYGYTF
DNA: TGTGCCAGCAGTTACTCGACCGGCAGGGGAAACTATGGCTACACCTTC

J: TRBJ2-1
D: TRBD2
size: -
V: TRBV28
CDR3: CASRPGGNEQFF
DNA: TGTGCCAGCAGGCCGGGAGGGAATGAGCAGTTCTTC

J: TRBJ1-5
D: TRBD1
size: once
V: TRBV2
CDR3: CASSDGTGVQPQHF
DNA: TGTGCCAGCAGTGATGGGACAGGGGTACAGCCCCAGCATTTT

J: TRBJ2-7
D: -
size: -
V: TRBV10-3
CDR3: CAISALEVEQYF
DNA: TGTGCCATCAGTGCACTCGAGGTCGAGCAGTACTTC

J: TRBJ2-7
D: -
size: -
V: TRBV5-4
CDR3: CASSLVGASYEQYF
DNA: TGTGCCAGCAGCTTGGTGGGGGCCTCCTACGAGCAGTACTTC

J: TRBJ2-5
D: -
size: -
V: TRBV7-2
CDR3: CASSLTRDGETQYF
DNA: TGTGCCAGCAGCTTAACGCGGGACGGGGAGACCCAGTACTTC

J: TRBJ2-7
D: -
size: -
V: TRBV19
CDR3: CASSMVAEAYAQYF
DNA: TGTGCCAGTAGTATGGTAGCAGAAGCTTACGCGCAGTACTTC

J: TRBJ1-2
D: TRBD1
size: -
V: TRBV14
CDR3: CASSQRGQAVNGYTF
DNA: TGTGCCAGCAGCCAAAGGGGACAGGCGGTGAATGGCTACACCTTC

J: TRBJ2-7
D: -
size: -
V: TRBV13
CDR3: CASSFWTRIYEQYF
DNA: TGTGCCAGCAGCTTTTGGACTCGGATCTACGAGCAGTACTTC

J: TRBJ1-2
D: -
size: -
V: TRBV18
CDR3: CASSPDGAYGYTF
DNA: TGTGCCAGCTCGCCCGACGGAGCCTATGGCTACACCTTC

J: TRBJ1-1
D: -
size: once
V: TRBV7-9
CDR3: CASSEVGGATEAFF
DNA: TGTGCCAGCAGCGAAGTCGGGGGGGCCACTGAAGCTTTCTTT

J: TRBJ1-2
D: -
size: -
V: TRBV6-5
CDR3: CASSYALTGGYGYTF
DNA: TGTGCCAGCAGTTACGCTCTAACCGGAGGCTATGGCTACACCTTC

J: TRBJ2-7
D: TRBD1
size: -
V: TRBV6-6
CDR3: CASSFGQAYEQYF
DNA: TGTGCCAGCAGTTTTGGACAGGCCTACGAGCAGTACTTC

J: TRBJ2-1
D: -
size: -
V: TRBV4-3
CDR3: CASSQDTSYNEQFF
DNA: TGCGCCAGCAGCCAAGATACTTCTTACAATGAGCAGTTCTTC

J: TRBJ2-1
D: -
size: -
V: TRBV29-1
CDR3: CSVEALARYNEQFF
DNA: TGCAGCGTTGAGGCGTTAGCGCGATACAATGAGCAGTTCTTC

J: TRBJ1-4
D: -
size: -
V: TRBV16
CDR3: CASSTGEEEKLFF
DNA: TGTGCCAGCAGCACAGGAGAGGAGGAAAAACTGTTTTTT

J: TRBJ2-1
D: TRBD2
size: -
V: TRBV19
CDR3: CASSIDHGTSSYNEQFF
DNA: TGTGCCAGTAGTATAGATCACGGGACTAGCAGCTACAATGAGCAGTTCTTC

J: TRBJ2-1
D: TRBD1
size: -
V: TRBV29-1
CDR3: CSVSTGAGNEQFF
DNA: TGCAGCGTTTCAACAGGGGCGGGCAATGAGCAGTTCTTC

J: TRBJ2-1
D: TRBD2
size: -
V: TRBV28
CDR3: CASSLSSGRANEQFF
DNA: TGTGCCAGCAGTCTCTCTAGCGGGAGGGCAAATGAGCAGTTCTTC

J: TRBJ2-7
D: TRBD2
size: -
V: TRBV7-9
CDR3: CASSRIAGGPYEQYF
DNA: TGTGCCAGCAGTCGGATAGCGGGAGGGCCGTACGAGCAGTACTTC

J: TRBJ1-5
D: -
size: -
V: TRBV28
CDR3: CASCGWGEVNQPQHF
DNA: TGTGCCAGTTGCGGGTGGGGTGAGGTCAATCAGCCCCAGCATTTT

J: TRBJ2-5
D: TRBD2
size: once
V: TRBV4-2
CDR3: CASSQDLAGAPETQYF
DNA: TGTGCCAGCAGCCAGGACCTAGCGGGAGCTCCGGAGACCCAGTACTTC

J: TRBJ2-5
D: TRBD1
size: -
V: TRBV7-9
CDR3: CASSLRGRFTQETQYF
DNA: TGTGCCAGCAGCTTAAGGGGGCGATTCACCCAAGAGACCCAGTACTTC

J: TRBJ2-3
D: -
size: -
V: TRBV18
CDR3: CASSLDYLSTDTQYF
DNA: TGTGCCAGCTCGCTTGACTACCTTAGCACAGATACGCAGTATTTT

J: TRBJ2-7
D: -
size: -
V: TRBV7-7
CDR3: CASSSQRSAPYEQYF
DNA: TGTGCCAGCAGCTCTCAGCGGTCGGCTCCCTACGAGCAGTACTTC

J: TRBJ2-2
D: -
size: -
V: TRBV7-7
CDR3: CASSRTTNTGELFF
DNA: TGTGCTAGCAGCCGCACTACGAACACCGGGGAGCTGTTTTTT